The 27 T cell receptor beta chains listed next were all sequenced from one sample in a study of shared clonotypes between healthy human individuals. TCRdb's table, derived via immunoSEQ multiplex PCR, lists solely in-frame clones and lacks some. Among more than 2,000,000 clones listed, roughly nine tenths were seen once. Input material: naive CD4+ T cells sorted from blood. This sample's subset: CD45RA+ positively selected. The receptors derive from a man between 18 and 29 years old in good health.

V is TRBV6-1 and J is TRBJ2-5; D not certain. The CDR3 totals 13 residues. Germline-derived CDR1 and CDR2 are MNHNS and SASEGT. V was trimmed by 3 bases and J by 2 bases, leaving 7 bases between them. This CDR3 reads CASSDSWQETQYF. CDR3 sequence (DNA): TGTGCCAGCAGTGATTCCTGGCAAGAGACCCAGTACTTC.

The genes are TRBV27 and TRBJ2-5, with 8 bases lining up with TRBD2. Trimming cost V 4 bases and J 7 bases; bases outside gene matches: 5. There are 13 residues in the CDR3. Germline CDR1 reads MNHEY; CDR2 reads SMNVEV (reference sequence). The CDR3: CASSSGGRGTQYF. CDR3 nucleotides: TGTGCCAGCAGTTCGGGGGGGCGGGGGACCCAGTACTTC.

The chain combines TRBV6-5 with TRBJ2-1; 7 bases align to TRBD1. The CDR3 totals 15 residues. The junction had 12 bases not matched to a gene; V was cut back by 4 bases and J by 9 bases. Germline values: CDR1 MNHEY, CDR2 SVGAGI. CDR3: CASSSGTASGFEQFF. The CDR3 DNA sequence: TGTGCCAGCAGTTCAGGGACAGCCTCGGGCTTTGAGCAGTTCTTC.

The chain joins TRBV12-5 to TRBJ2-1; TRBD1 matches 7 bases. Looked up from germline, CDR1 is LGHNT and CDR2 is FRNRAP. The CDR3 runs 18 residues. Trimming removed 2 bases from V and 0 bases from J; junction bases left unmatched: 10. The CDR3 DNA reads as TGTGCTAGTGGTTTGATCGGAGGACAGGAAAGCTCCTACAATGAGCAGTTCTTC. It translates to CASGLIGGQESSYNEQFF.

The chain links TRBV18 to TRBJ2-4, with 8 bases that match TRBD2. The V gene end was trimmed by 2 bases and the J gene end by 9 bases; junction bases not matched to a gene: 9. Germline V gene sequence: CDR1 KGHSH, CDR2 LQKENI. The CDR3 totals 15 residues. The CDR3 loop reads CASSPGGGGQGIQYF. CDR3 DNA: TGTGCCAGCTCACCAGGAGGCGGGGGGCAGGGCATTCAGTACTTC.

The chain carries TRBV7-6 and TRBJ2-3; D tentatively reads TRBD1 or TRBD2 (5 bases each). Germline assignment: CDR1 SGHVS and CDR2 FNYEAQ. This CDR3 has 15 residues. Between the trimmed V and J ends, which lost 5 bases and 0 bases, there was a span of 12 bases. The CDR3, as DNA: TGTGCCAGCAGCCACCGGGACCCGAGCACAGATACGCAGTATTTT. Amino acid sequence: CASSHRDPSTDTQYF. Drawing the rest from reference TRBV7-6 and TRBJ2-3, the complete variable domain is GAGVSQSPRYKVTKRGQDVALRCDPISGHVSLYWYRQALGQGPEFLTYFNYEAQQDKSGLPNDRFSAERPEGSISTLTIQRTEQRDSAMYRCASSHRDPSTDTQYFGPGTRLTVL.

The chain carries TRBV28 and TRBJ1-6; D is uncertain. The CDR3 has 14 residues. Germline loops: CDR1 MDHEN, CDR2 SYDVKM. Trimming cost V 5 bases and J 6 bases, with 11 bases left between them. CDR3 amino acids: CASSPDSGNSPLHF. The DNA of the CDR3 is TGTGCCAGCAGTCCCGACTCGGGTAATTCACCCCTCCACTTT.

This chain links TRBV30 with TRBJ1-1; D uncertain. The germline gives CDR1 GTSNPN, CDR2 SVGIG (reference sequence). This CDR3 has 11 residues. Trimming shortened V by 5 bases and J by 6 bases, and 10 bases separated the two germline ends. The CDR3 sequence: CAWGRGPEAFF. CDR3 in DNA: TGTGCCTGGGGGCGAGGGCCTGAAGCTTTCTTT. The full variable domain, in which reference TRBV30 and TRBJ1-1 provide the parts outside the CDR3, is SQTIHQWPATLVQPVGSPLSLECTVEGTSNPNLYWYRQAAGRGLQLLFYSVGIGQISSEVPQNLSASRPQDRQFILSSKKLLLSDSGFYLCAWGRGPEAFFGQGTRLTVV.

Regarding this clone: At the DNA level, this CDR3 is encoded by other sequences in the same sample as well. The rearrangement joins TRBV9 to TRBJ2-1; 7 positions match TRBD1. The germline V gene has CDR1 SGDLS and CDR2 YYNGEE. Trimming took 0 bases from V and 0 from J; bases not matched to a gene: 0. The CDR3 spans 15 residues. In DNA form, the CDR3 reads TGTGCCAGCAGCGTAGACAGGGGCTCCTACAATGAGCAGTTCTTC. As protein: CASSVDRGSYNEQFF.

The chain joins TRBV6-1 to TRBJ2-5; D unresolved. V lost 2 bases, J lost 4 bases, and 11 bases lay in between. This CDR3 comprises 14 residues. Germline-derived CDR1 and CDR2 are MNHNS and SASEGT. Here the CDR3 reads CASSERVPSETQYF. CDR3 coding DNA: TGTGCCAGCAGTGAACGGGTCCCTTCAGAGACCCAGTACTTC.

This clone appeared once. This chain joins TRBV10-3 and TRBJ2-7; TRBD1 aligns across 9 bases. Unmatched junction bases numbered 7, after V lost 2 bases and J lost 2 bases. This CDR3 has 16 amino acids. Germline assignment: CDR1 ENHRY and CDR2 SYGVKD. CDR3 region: CAISETSGQGPYEQYF. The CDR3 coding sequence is TGTGCCATCAGTGAGACCTCGGGACAGGGTCCCTACGAGCAGTACTTC.

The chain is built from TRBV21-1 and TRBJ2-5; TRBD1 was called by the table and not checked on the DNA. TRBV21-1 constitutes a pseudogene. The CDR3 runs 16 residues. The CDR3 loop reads CASSKVDSLEEETQYF. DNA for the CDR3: TGTGCCAGCAGCAAAGTAGACAGCCTAGAAGAGGAGACCCAGTACTTC.

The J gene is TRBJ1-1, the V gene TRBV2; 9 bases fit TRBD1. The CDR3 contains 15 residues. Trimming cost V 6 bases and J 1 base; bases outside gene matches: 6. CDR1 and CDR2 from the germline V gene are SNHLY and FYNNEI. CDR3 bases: TGTGCCAGCAGGGGGGACAGGGAACAGAACACTGAAGCTTTCTTT. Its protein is CASRGDREQNTEAFF. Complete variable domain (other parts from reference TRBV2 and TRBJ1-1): EPEVTQTPSHQVTQMGQEVILRCVPISNHLYFYWYRQILGQKVEFLVSFYNNEISEKSEIFDDQFSVERPDGSNFTLKIRSTKLEDSAMYFCASRGDREQNTEAFFGQGTRLTVV.

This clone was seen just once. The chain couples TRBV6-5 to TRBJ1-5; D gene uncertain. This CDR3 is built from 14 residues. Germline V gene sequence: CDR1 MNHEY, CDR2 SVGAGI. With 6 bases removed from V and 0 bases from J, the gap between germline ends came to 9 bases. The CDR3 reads CASSPVGSNQPQHF. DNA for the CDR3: TGTGCCAGCAGCCCTGTCGGTAGCAATCAGCCCCAGCATTTT.

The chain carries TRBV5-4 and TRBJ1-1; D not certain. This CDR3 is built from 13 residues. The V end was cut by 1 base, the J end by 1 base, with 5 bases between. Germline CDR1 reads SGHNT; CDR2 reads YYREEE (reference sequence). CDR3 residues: CASSLRGNTEAFF. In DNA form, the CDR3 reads TGTGCCAGCAGCTTGCGGGGGAACACTGAAGCTTTCTTT.

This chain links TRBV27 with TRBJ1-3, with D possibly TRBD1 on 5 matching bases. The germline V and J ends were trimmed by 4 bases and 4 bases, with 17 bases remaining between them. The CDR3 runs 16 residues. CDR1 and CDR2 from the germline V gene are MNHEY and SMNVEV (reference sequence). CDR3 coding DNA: TGTGCCAGCAGTTCCTCGGGACTCCGCTTCGGAAACACCATATATTTT. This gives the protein CASSSSGLRFGNTIYF.

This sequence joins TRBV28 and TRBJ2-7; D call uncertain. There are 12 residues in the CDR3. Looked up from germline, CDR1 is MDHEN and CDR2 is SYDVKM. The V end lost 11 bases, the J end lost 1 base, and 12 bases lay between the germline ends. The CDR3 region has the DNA TGTGCCTGCACCGGATTTTCCTACGAGCAGTACTTC. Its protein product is CACTGFSYEQYF.

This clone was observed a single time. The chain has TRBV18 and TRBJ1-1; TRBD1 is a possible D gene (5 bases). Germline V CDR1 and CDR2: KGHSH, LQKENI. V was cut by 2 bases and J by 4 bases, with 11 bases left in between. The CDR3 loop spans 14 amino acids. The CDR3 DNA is TGTGCCAGCTCACCATTGGCAGGGAGCACTGAAGCTTTCTTT. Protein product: CASSPLAGSTEAFF.

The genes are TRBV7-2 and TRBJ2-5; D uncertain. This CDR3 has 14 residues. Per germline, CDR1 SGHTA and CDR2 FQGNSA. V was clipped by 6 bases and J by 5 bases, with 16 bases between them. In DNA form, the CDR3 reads TGTGCCAGCAGTCGGTCCCAGACGGAGGAGACCCAGTACTTC. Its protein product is CASSRSQTEETQYF.

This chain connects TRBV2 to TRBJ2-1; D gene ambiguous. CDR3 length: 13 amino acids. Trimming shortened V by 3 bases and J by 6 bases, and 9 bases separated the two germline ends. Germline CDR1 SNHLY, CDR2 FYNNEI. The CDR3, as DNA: TGTGCCAGCAGTGAGTTTAGGCGCAATGAGCAGTTCTTC. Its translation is CASSEFRRNEQFF.

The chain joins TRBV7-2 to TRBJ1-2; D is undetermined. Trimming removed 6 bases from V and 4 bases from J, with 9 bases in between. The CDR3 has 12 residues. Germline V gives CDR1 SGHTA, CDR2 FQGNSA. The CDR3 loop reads CASSSPSYGYTF. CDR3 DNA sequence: TGTGCCAGCAGTAGCCCAAGCTATGGCTACACCTTC.

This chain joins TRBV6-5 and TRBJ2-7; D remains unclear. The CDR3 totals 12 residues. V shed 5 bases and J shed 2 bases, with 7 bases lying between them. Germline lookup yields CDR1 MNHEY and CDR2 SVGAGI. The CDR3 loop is CASSSKTYEQYF. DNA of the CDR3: TGTGCCAGCAGTAGCAAAACCTACGAGCAGTACTTC.

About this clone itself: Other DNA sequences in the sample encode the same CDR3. CDR3 DNA: TGCGCCAGCAGCCCCGGGACTAGCGGCTCCTACAATGAGCAGTTCTTC. Its translation is CASSPGTSGSYNEQFF. The gene calls are TRBV5-1 and TRBJ2-1, with 11 positions matching TRBD2. Germline-derived CDR1 and CDR2 are SGHRS and YFSETQ. This CDR3 region has 16 residues. After removal of 4 bases from V and 0 bases from J, the junction contained 3 bases not matched to a gene. The variable domain in full, completed from reference TRBV5-1 and TRBJ2-1, reads KAGVTQTPRYLIKTRGQQVTLSCSPISGHRSVSWYQQTPGQGLQFLFEYFSETQRNKGNFPGRFSGRQFSNSRSEMNVSTLELGDSALYLCASSPGTSGSYNEQFFGPGTRLTVL.

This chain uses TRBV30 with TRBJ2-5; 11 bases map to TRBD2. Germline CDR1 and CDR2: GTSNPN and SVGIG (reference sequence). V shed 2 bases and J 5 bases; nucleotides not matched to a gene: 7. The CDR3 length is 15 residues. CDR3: CAWSPLAGGRETQYF. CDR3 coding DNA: TGTGCCTGGAGTCCCTTAGCGGGGGGGCGTGAGACCCAGTACTTC. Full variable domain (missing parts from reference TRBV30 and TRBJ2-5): SQTIHQWPATLVQPVGSPLSLECTVEGTSNPNLYWYRQAAGRGLQLLFYSVGIGQISSEVPQNLSASRPQDRQFILSSKKLLLSDSGFYLCAWSPLAGGRETQYFGPGTRLLVL.

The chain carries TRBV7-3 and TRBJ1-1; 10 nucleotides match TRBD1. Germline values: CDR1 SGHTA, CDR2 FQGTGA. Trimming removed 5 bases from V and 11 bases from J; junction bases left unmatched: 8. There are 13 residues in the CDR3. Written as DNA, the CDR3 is TGTGCCAGCAGCACCCGGGACAGGGGAGAGGCTTTCTTT. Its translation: CASSTRDRGEAFF.

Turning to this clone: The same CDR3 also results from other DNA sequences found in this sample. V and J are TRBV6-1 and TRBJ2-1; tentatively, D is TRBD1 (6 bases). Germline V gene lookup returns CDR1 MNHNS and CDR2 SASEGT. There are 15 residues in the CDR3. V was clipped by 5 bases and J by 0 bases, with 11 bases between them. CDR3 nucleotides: TGTGCCAGCAGTACCGACAGGAGCTCCTACAATGAGCAGTTCTTC. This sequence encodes CASSTDRSSYNEQFF.

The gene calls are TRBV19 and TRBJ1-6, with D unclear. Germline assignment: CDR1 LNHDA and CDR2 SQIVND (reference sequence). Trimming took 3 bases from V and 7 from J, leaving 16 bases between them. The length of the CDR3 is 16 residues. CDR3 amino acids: CASSISGHPPNSPLHF. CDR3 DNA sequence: TGTGCCAGTAGTATTTCAGGCCACCCACCAAATTCACCCCTCCACTTT.